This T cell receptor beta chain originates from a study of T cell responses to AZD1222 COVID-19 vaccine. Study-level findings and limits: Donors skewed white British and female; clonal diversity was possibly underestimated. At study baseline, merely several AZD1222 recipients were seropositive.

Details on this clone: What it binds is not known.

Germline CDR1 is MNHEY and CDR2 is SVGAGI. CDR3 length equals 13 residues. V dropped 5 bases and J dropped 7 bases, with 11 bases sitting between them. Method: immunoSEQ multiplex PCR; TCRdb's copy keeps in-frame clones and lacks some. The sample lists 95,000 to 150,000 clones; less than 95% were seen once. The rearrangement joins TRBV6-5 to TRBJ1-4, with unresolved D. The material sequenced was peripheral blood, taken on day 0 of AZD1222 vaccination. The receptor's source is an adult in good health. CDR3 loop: CASSLRTFEKLFF. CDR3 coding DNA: TGTGCCAGCAGTCTCCGGACGTTTGAAAAACTGTTTTTT.